The rows below give T cell receptor beta chains drawn from one sample of a study of blood T cell repertoires in COVID-19. TCRdb's copy holds only in-frame clones and misses some; the assay was immunoSEQ multiplex PCR. The sample lists around 140,000 clones; about 80% were seen once. The sample comprised PBMCs or T cells enriched from blood (not recorded which). These receptors came from a woman between 50 and 59 years old who had recovered from COVID-19. The CDR3 runs from the conserved cysteine through the conserved F or W. The order of the fields is J gene, clone size, D gene, V gene, CDR3 protein, CDR3 DNA. A D gene is named only where the DNA matches it firmly. Size is omitted from some rows. Given values are once, few, many or a class for expanded clones.

>TRBJ1-5|-|-|TRBV7-9
CASSFTGRQPQHF
TGTGCCAGCAGCTTTACAGGGCGGCAGCCCCAGCATTTT
>TRBJ1-2|-|TRBD1|TRBV7-8
CASSRGQGDGYTF
TGTGCCAGCAGCCGGGGACAGGGAGATGGCTACACCTTC
>TRBJ1-5|-|-|TRBV7-2
CASSLGGLSQPQHF
TGTGCCAGCAGCTTAGGGGGGCTCAGTCAGCCCCAGCATTTT
>TRBJ1-1|-|TRBD1|TRBV10-1
CASSAGTEEYVNTEAFF
TGCGCCAGCAGTGCTGGGACAGAGGAATACGTGAACACTGAAGCTTTCTTT
>TRBJ2-3|many|-|TRBV7-9
CASSFYEGGTTDTQYF
TGTGCCAGCAGCTTTTATGAGGGGGGGACCACAGATACGCAGTATTTT
>TRBJ2-7|few|TRBD2|TRBV4-1
CASSQAPSGDSYEQYF
TGCGCCAGCAGCCAAGCTCCTAGCGGGGACTCCTACGAGCAGTACTTC
>TRBJ1-1|-|-|TRBV5-1
CASSLGARGIEAFF
TGCGCCAGCAGCTTGGGGGCCCGGGGGATTGAAGCTTTCTTT
>TRBJ2-3|-|TRBD1|TRBV24-1
CATSDPGTDTDTQYF
TGTGCCACCAGTGACCCAGGGACAGACACAGATACGCAGTATTTT
>TRBJ1-1|-|-|TRBV2
CASSGRGTEAFF
TGTGCCAGCAGCGGACGGGGGACTGAAGCTTTCTTT
>TRBJ1-5|once|-|TRBV7-8
CASSLAEGQSSPQHF
TGTGCCAGCAGCCTAGCTGAGGGCCAGAGCTCGCCCCAGCATTTT
>TRBJ1-1|few|-|TRBV19
CASSIRADPMNTEAFF
TGTGCCAGTAGTATAAGAGCGGACCCCATGAACACTGAAGCTTTCTTT
>TRBJ2-3|-|TRBD1|TRBV10-3
CAIGTGDTDTQYF
TGTGCCATCGGGACAGGGGACACAGATACGCAGTATTTT
>TRBJ2-7|-|-|TRBV3-1/TRBV3-2
CASSHGRVGTYEQYF
TGTGCCAGCAGCCATGGCAGGGTTGGGACCTACGAGCAGTACTTC
>TRBJ1-1|-|TRBD1|TRBV19
CASSMGQGIAMNTEAFF
TGTGCCAGTAGTATGGGACAGGGAATCGCAATGAACACTGAAGCTTTCTTT